The 12 T cell receptor beta chains below all came from one sample that was sequenced in a study of T cells in Graves' hyperthyroidism and ophthalmopathy. Amplified TCR beta CDR3 regions came from RNA transcripts. The primer set for the first-round RT-PCR of the TCR CDR3 was HTBI. TCRdb used MiXCR to reprocess the multiplex PCR reads, holding one entry per CDR3 protein. The sample has 300,000 to 450,000 distinct CDR3 sequences; 20% to 30% are singletons. The specimen was blood. The receptors come from a man aged 50 or older with Graves' hyperthyroidism.

The chain links TRBV9 to TRBJ2-7; D remains unclear. Germline V gene lookup returns CDR1 SGDLS and CDR2 YYNGEE. The length of the CDR3 is 15 residues. The V and J ends lost 4 bases and 2 bases respectively, with 16 bases between them. Written as DNA, the CDR3 is TGTGCCAGCAGCTCATCTCCTGAACCCGCCTACGAGCAGTACTTC. Translation: CASSSSPEPAYEQYF.

V is TRBV20-1 and J is TRBJ2-3; 12 nucleotides agree with TRBD2. The CDR3 runs 15 residues. Germline V gene data show CDR1 as DFQATT and CDR2 as SNEGSKA (reference sequence). Unmatched junction bases numbered 1, after V lost 0 bases and J lost 3 bases. The CDR3 protein is CSARELAGGTDTQYF. The CDR3 DNA reads as TGCAGTGCTAGAGAACTAGCGGGAGGAACAGATACGCAGTATTTT.

In regard to this clonotype: One end of the junction is discordant with germline, which a read error may explain. V and J are TRBV12-5 and TRBJ2-7, with unresolved D. CDR3 length: 11 amino acids. Germline V gene lookup returns CDR1 LGHNT and CDR2 FRNRAP. CDR3 residues: CANGHSYEQYF. In DNA form, the CDR3 reads TGTGCTAATGGTCACTCCTACGAGCAGTACTTC.

The table lists this clonotype with a few counts. This rearrangement joins TRBV30 to TRBJ2-3; 10 bases line up with TRBD1. The germline V gene has CDR1 GTSNPN and CDR2 SVGIG (reference sequence). The V gene end was trimmed by 0 bases and the J gene end by 4 bases; junction bases not matched to a gene: 4. The CDR3 has 15 residues. The CDR3 DNA is TGTGCCTGGAGTGTACGACAGGGGGCTGCAGATACGCAGTATTTT. Protein: CAWSVRQGAADTQYF.

The sample holds a few counts of this clonotype. This chain joins TRBV7-9 and TRBJ2-7; TRBD2 agrees at 8 bases. CDR1 is SEHNR, CDR2 FQNEAQ, per germline (reference sequence). With 5 bases clipped from V and 1 base from J, the junction kept 16 bases outside the gene matches. The CDR3 sequence is 18 residues long. The CDR3 spells CASSRNPGSGRGSYEQYF. CDR3 sequence (DNA): TGTGCCAGCAGCCGAAATCCCGGGAGCGGGAGAGGGTCCTACGAGCAGTACTTC.

This clonotype was detected only a few times. CDR3 loop: CSAYRREGVSEQFF. For the CDR3, the DNA is TGCAGTGCGTATAGGCGGGAGGGAGTTTCTGAGCAGTTCTTC. This sequence joins TRBV20-1 and TRBJ2-1; TRBD2 matches at 9 bases. CDR3 length: 14 residues. The J segment lost 9 bases and the V segment lost 6 bases, leaving 12 bases of the junction unmatched. Germline V gene lookup returns CDR1 DFQATT and CDR2 SNEGSKA (reference sequence).

Details on this clonotype: It may be a read error: a sequence one base away is much more abundant. The genes are TRBV2 and TRBJ2-1, with 10 positions matching TRBD2. CDR1 SNHLY and CDR2 FYNNEI come from the germline V gene. The CDR3 length is 16 residues. In DNA, the CDR3 is TGTGCCAGCGGTCGGAGCGGGAGGGCCACCTACAAGGAGCAGTTCTTC. Its translation is CASGRSGRATYKEQFF. The entire variable domain, with the rest obtained from reference TRBV2 and TRBJ2-1, is as follows: EPEVTQTPSHQVTQMGQEVILRCVPISNHLYFYWYRQILGQKVEFLVSFYNNEISEKSEIFDDQFSVERPDGSNFTLKIRSTKLEDSAMYFCASGRSGRATYKEQFFGPGTRLTVL.

Only a few counts were recorded for this clonotype. The V and J genes are TRBV14 and TRBJ2-7; D call uncertain. The CDR3 is made up of 14 amino acids. V was cut by 2 bases and J by 0 bases, with 8 bases left in between. CDR1 and CDR2 (germline): SGHDN, FVKESK. The CDR3 protein is CASSQYWSSYEQYF. CDR3 bases: TGTGCCAGCAGCCAATACTGGAGCTCCTACGAGCAGTACTTC.

The gene calls are TRBV3-1 and TRBJ1-1; possible D gene TRBD1, 6 bases. Trimming removed 0 bases from V and 5 bases from J, with 16 bases in between. This CDR3 has 16 residues. Germline CDR1 is LGHDT and CDR2 is YNNKEL (reference sequence). The CDR3 region is CASSQEQGGRGTEAFF. The CDR3 DNA reads as TGTGCCAGCAGCCAAGAGCAAGGAGGCAGGGGTACTGAAGCTTTCTTT.

This clonotype was detected ten times or more. The genes are TRBV28 and TRBJ1-1, with a weak D call TRBD1 (5 bases). The germline V and J ends were trimmed by 3 bases and 2 bases, with 16 bases remaining between them. This CDR3 is built from 16 residues. Germline V gene data show CDR1 as MDHEN and CDR2 as SYDVKM. DNA of the CDR3: TGTGCCAGCAGTTTTGTGGGGGAGCGCCCAAACACTGAAGCTTTCTTT. Its protein product is CASSFVGERPNTEAFF.

In its sample, this clonotype was seen many times. This chain connects TRBV12-3 or TRBV12-4 to TRBJ2-3; 9 nucleotides match TRBD2. V dropped 5 bases and J dropped 2; count of bases not matched to a gene: 8. The CDR3 length is 16 residues. CDR3 sequence (DNA): TGTGCCAGCAGTCCTGTTAGCGGGAGTGCCACAGATACGCAGTATTTT. This encodes CASSPVSGSATDTQYF.

This clonotype was observed at least ten times. The chain recombines TRBV18 with TRBJ2-3; D remains unclear. The germline CDR1 and CDR2 sequences are KGHSH and LQKENI. CDR3 size: 13 residues. Trimming shortened V by 3 bases and J by 4 bases, and 8 bases separated the two germline ends. CDR3 in amino acids: CASSPSLADTQYF. Written as DNA, the CDR3 is TGTGCCAGCTCACCGTCTTTGGCAGATACGCAGTATTTT.